This is a list of T cell receptor beta chains from one sample in a study of OX40 agonist ivuxolimab in advanced cancers. Libraries were prepared by immunoSEQ multiplex PCR; TCRdb keeps only in-frame clonotypes and omits some of them. Of 40,000 to 45,000 clones listed, 75% to 90% are singletons. Sequences were derived from CD4+ or CD8+ T cells sorted from blood, sampled in a trial of the OX40 agonist ivuxolimab. The receptors here all came from an adult with an advanced solid tumor such as melanoma, head and neck, liver or kidney cancer. The conserved cysteine and the conserved F or W are not part of the CDR3 here. Each record gives: V gene, clone size, CDR3 protein. Some rows mark clone size as missing; the rest say once, few, many or name a class of expanded clone.

V gene: TRBV5-1
clone size: .
CDR3 protein: ASSYWGTANGGYT

V gene: TRBV10-3
clone size: .
CDR3 protein: AIKDSPGLLTDTQY

V gene: TRBV10-1
clone size: .
CDR3 protein: ASSGTDQSGNEKLF

V gene: TRBV18
clone size: few
CDR3 protein: ASSPDYTGELF

V gene: TRBV25-1
clone size: .
CDR3 protein: ASSESLQAF

V gene: TRBV7-6
clone size: .
CDR3 protein: ASSSRQGQETQY

V gene: TRBV5-6
clone size: .
CDR3 protein: ASSLEGIVGQPQH

V gene: TRBV5-1
clone size: .
CDR3 protein: ASSSLTGSSYEQY

V gene: TRBV11-3
clone size: .
CDR3 protein: ASSPGTSGSHRETQY

V gene: TRBV28
clone size: few
CDR3 protein: ASGTGGPVLAAF

V gene: TRBV5-1
clone size: .
CDR3 protein: ASSLESVNYGYT

V gene: TRBV4-1
clone size: .
CDR3 protein: ASSQPGRDWSLDTQY

V gene: TRBV2
clone size: .
CDR3 protein: ASSADGRGEAF

V gene: TRBV14
clone size: .
CDR3 protein: ASSPSSSYNEQF

V gene: TRBV5-1
clone size: .
CDR3 protein: ASSLDTLPPQH

V gene: TRBV11-3
clone size: medium-sized
CDR3 protein: ASSFSVNTEAF

V gene: TRBV19
clone size: once
CDR3 protein: ASSWAAGGYNEQF

V gene: TRBV5-1
clone size: .
CDR3 protein: ASSLGTRGTDTQY

V gene: TRBV19
clone size: .
CDR3 protein: ASSPGTSGFTDTQY

V gene: TRBV6-5
clone size: .
CDR3 protein: ASRFRSQETQY

V gene: TRBV11-3
clone size: .
CDR3 protein: ASSLRDRAWNTEAF

V gene: TRBV9
clone size: .
CDR3 protein: ASSVAGRPYNEQF

V gene: TRBV7-3
clone size: .
CDR3 protein: ASSLSGRATYEQY

V gene: TRBV18
clone size: .
CDR3 protein: ASSAPGQLGELF

V gene: TRBV5-1
clone size: few
CDR3 protein: ASSQTVSGRGSDTQY

V gene: TRBV11-2
clone size: .
CDR3 protein: ASSPSALGEKLF

V gene: TRBV6-5
clone size: .
CDR3 protein: ASSYSGQGRKGYT

V gene: TRBV18
clone size: .
CDR3 protein: ASSPRVTGGTDTQY

V gene: TRBV7-7
clone size: .
CDR3 protein: ASSMDSVPQSRANVLT

V gene: TRBV29-1
clone size: .
CDR3 protein: SVEALSSYNEQF

V gene: TRBV2
clone size: .
CDR3 protein: ASRDTGGSYNEQF

V gene: TRBV12-5
clone size: .
CDR3 protein: ASGLGPGGYNEQF

V gene: TRBV19
clone size: .
CDR3 protein: ASRKDRFSNQPQH

V gene: TRBV5-6
clone size: .
CDR3 protein: ASSFATEQF

V gene: TRBV18
clone size: .
CDR3 protein: ASSRLSGSGNEQF

V gene: TRBV2
clone size: .
CDR3 protein: ASTASGPESEQY

V gene: TRBV30
clone size: .
CDR3 protein: AGRSNYGYT

V gene: TRBV29-1
clone size: .
CDR3 protein: SYDRASTDTQY

V gene: TRBV11-2
clone size: .
CDR3 protein: ASSLFLAGTGYT

V gene: TRBV5-1
clone size: .
CDR3 protein: ASSFLKGQGAWGTEAF

V gene: TRBV19
clone size: .
CDR3 protein: ASLDIRLNTEAF

V gene: TRBV5-6
clone size: .
CDR3 protein: ASSLVAGGGGNTIY

V gene: TRBV19
clone size: .
CDR3 protein: ASSLLGNTQY

V gene: TRBV5-1
clone size: .
CDR3 protein: ASSLSSGAGELF

V gene: TRBV5-1
clone size: .
CDR3 protein: ASSLSSGVGETQY

V gene: TRBV13
clone size: .
CDR3 protein: ASSLHARWGEQF

V gene: TRBV7-8
clone size: .
CDR3 protein: ASSSLAGGINEQF

V gene: TRBV7-2
clone size: .
CDR3 protein: ASSAGQPRNEQF

V gene: TRBV2
clone size: .
CDR3 protein: ASRGRNSGNTIY

V gene: TRBV27
clone size: .
CDR3 protein: ASSLSRATEAF

V gene: TRBV9
clone size: .
CDR3 protein: ASSVGTSTRTDTQY

V gene: TRBV2
clone size: .
CDR3 protein: ASSARLSGANVLT

V gene: TRBV18
clone size: .
CDR3 protein: ASSSGGRIYGYT